These T cell receptor beta chains were read from a single sample in a study of control samples from healthy donors and cancer patients. TCRdb's table, derived via immunoSEQ multiplex PCR, lists solely in-frame clones and lacks some. The data hold about 80,000 clones, with about nine tenths observed a single time. Sequenced sample: blood. The receptor set was obtained from a man in his fifties or sixties in good health. Both conserved end residues are part of each CDR3. The order of the fields is CDR3 DNA, CDR3 protein, J gene, CDR3 length, D gene, V gene, clone size. D genes are given only for firm matches. Clone size appears in some rows only: once, few, many, or a class for an expanded clone.

TGTGCCAGCAGCAAGGACAGGGAAGAAAAAGAGACCCAGTACTTC,CASSKDREEKETQYF,TRBJ2-5,15,.,TRBV21-1,.
TGTGCCAGCAGCCCATCACGTACTACTGAAGCTTTCTTT,CASSPSRTTEAFF,TRBJ1-1,13,.,TRBV7-3,.
TGCGCCAGCAGCTTGGTGCGGGGGACAGATACGCAGTATTTT,CASSLVRGTDTQYF,TRBJ2-3,14,TRBD2,TRBV5-1,.
TGTGCCAGCCAGGGGGAGGCTGGAAACACCATATATTTT,CASQGEAGNTIYF,TRBJ1-3,13,TRBD1,TRBV7-9,few
TGTGCCAGCAGCTTGGCAGGGTTCAGCAATGAGCAGTTCTTC,CASSLAGFSNEQFF,TRBJ2-1,14,.,TRBV5-6,.
TGTGCCAGCAGTCCCGCCTACGAGCAGTACTTC,CASSPAYEQYF,TRBJ2-7,11,.,TRBV27,.
TGTGCCAGTAGTCTTAATCTAGCGATCCAAGAGACCCAGTACTTC,CASSLNLAIQETQYF,TRBJ2-5,15,.,TRBV19,.
TGTGCCAGCAGCTTCTTGGCGGAGAAGACCGGGGAGCTGTTTTTT,CASSFLAEKTGELFF,TRBJ2-2,15,.,TRBV5-5,.
TGTGCCAGCAGTTTAACTGCACAGGGGAACTATGGCTACACCTTC,CASSLTAQGNYGYTF,TRBJ1-2,15,TRBD1,TRBV27,.
TGTGCCAGCAGTCGAGCGTCGGGACAGGGCTTGGGAGAGACCCAGTACTTC,CASSRASGQGLGETQYF,TRBJ2-5,17,TRBD1,TRBV7-8,.
TGTGCCAGCAGTCGGACACCCTACAATGAGCAGTTCTTC,CASSRTPYNEQFF,TRBJ2-1,13,.,TRBV6-6,.
TGTGCCAGCAGCCGACTAGCGGGGGGAACCAATGAGCAGTTCTTC,CASSRLAGGTNEQFF,TRBJ2-1,15,TRBD2,TRBV5-4,.
TGTGCCAGTAGTCTAACAGGGACTTTCGACACTGAAGCTTTCTTT,CASSLTGTFDTEAFF,TRBJ1-1,15,.,TRBV19,.
TGTGCCAGCAGTCAGGGGGGTGGCAATCAGCCCCAGCATTTT,CASSQGGGNQPQHF,TRBJ1-5,14,TRBD1,TRBV5-6,.
TGTGCCAGCAGTTCCTTGACAGCCACTAATGAAAAACTGTTTTTT,CASSSLTATNEKLFF,TRBJ1-4,15,.,TRBV27,.
TGTGCCAGCAGTTACTCGGAGGGTGACACTGAAGCTTTCTTT,CASSYSEGDTEAFF,TRBJ1-1,14,.,TRBV6-6,.
TGTGCCAGAAGCTTACGAGACCCCCAGGAAAACGCAGCCAATCAGCCCCAGCATTTT,CARSLRDPQENAANQPQHF,TRBJ1-5,19,.,TRBV7-5,.
TGTGCCAGCTCGGCAGGGAATAGCAATCAGCCCCAGCATTTT,CASSAGNSNQPQHF,TRBJ1-5,14,.,TRBV18,.
TGTGCCAGCAGTGAAAGGGGGACAGGGTCTAATCTCTACGAGCAGTACTTC,CASSERGTGSNLYEQYF,TRBJ2-7,17,TRBD1,TRBV6-1,.
TGTGCCAGCAGCTTGGTGGACAGGCAGGGTTCACCCCTCCACTTT,CASSLVDRQGSPLHF,TRBJ1-6,15,TRBD1,TRBV5-8,.
TGTGCCAGTAGTAACCCCTGGGGAGGGACATTCTATGGCTACACCTTC,CASSNPWGGTFYGYTF,TRBJ1-2,16,.,TRBV19,.
TGCGCCAGCAGCCAAGATGGGAGGGCTGGGCAGAACACTGAAGCTTTCTTT,CASSQDGRAGQNTEAFF,TRBJ1-1,17,.,TRBV4-1,.
TGTGCCAGTAGCCTGCGGACAGGGATCACGGGCAATCAGCCCCAGCATTTT,CASSLRTGITGNQPQHF,TRBJ1-5,17,TRBD1,TRBV19,.
TGTGCCAGCAGCTCCCCTGAGGGTGAGGGAGAGACCCAGTACTTC,CASSSPEGEGETQYF,TRBJ2-5,15,.,TRBV11-3,.
TGTGCCAGCAGCAGGGACCCTCCGTATCAAGAGACCCAGTACTTC,CASSRDPPYQETQYF,TRBJ2-5,15,.,TRBV21-1,.